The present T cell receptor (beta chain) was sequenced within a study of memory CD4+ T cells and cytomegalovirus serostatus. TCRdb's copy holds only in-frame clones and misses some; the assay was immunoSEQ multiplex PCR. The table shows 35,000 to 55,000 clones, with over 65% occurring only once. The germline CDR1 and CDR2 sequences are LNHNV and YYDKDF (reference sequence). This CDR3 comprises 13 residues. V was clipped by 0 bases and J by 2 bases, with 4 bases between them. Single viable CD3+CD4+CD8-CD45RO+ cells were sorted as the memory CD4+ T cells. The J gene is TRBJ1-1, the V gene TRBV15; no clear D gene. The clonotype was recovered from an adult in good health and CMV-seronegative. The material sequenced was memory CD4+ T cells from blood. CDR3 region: CATSRDPNTEAFF. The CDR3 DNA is TGTGCCACCAGCAGAGATCCCAACACTGAAGCTTTCTTT.